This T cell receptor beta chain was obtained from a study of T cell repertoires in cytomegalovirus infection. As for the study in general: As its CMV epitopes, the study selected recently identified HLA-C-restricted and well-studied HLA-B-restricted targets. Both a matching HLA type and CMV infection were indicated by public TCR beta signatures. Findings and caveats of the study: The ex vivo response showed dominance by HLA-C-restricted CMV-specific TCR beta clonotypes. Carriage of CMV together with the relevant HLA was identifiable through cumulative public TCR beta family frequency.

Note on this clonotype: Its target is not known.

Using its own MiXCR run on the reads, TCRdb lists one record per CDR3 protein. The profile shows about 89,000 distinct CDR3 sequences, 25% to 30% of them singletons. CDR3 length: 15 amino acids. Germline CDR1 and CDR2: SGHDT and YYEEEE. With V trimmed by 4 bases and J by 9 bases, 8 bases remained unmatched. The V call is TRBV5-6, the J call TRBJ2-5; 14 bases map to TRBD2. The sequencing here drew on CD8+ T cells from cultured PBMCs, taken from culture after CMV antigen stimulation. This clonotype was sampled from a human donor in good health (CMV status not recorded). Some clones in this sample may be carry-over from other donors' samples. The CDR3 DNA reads TGTGCCAGCAGCGCTCCGGGACTAGCGGGGGCGGCCCAGTACTTC. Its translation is CASSAPGLAGAAQYF. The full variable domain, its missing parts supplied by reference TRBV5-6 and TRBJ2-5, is DAGVTQSPTHLIKTRGQQVTLRCSPKSGHDTVSWYQQALGQGPQFIFQYYEEEERQRGNFPDRFSGHQFPNYSSELNVNALLLGDSALYLCASSAPGLAGAAQYFGPGTRLLVL.